The next 9 T cell receptor beta chains were all read from a single sample in a study of human T cells and chemical hapten exposure. Sample time point: patch test 2, 6 weeks after DPC sensitization. Treatment indicated: therapeutic diphenylcyclopropenone sensitization with weekly scalp DPC. TCRdb processed the RACE reads anew with MiXCR; each CDR3 protein has one entry. The sample has 350,000 to 400,000 distinct CDR3 sequences; around 6% are singletons. The sample here was whole blood, taken in connection with sensitization to the hapten diphenylcyclopropenone (DPC). Source of these receptors: a young woman with alopecia areata. Some clones in this sample may be carry-over from other donors' samples.

The sample holds a few counts of this clonotype. The chain couples TRBV27 to TRBJ2-5; either TRBD1 or TRBD2 may fit D (7 bases each). V was clipped by 0 bases and J by 5 bases, with 16 bases between them. In germline, CDR1 is MNHEY, CDR2 SMNVEV (reference sequence). The CDR3 spans 16 residues. In nucleotides, the CDR3 is TGTGCCAGCAGTTTATCGAGGGAGGGGGCGAGGGAGACCCAGTACTTC. Amino acids: CASSLSREGARETQYF.

A few counts support this clonotype. V and J are TRBV6-2 or TRBV6-3 and TRBJ2-6; D perhaps matches TRBD2 (5 bases). The CDR3 runs 15 residues. In germline, CDR1 is MNHEY, CDR2 SVGEGT. V was clipped by 4 bases and J by 0 bases, with 7 bases between them. This CDR3 reads CASSSGISGANVLTF. The CDR3 region has the DNA TGTGCCAGCAGTTCCGGGATCTCTGGGGCCAACGTCCTGACTTTC.

This clonotype showed up many times. The chain recombines TRBV6-5 with TRBJ1-2; no firm D call. Trimming took 6 bases from V and 9 from J, leaving 17 bases between them. The germline V gene encodes CDR1 MNHEY and CDR2 SVGAGI. This CDR3 spans 13 amino acids. The chain's CDR3 is CASSPILRESYTF. The CDR3, as DNA: TGTGCCAGCAGCCCTATCTTGAGGGAGAGCTACACCTTC.

This clonotype showed up many times. The gene calls are TRBV4-1 and TRBJ1-3, with D possibly matching TRBD1 (6 bases). V was cut by 0 bases and J by 4 bases, with 16 bases left in between. Germline V lookup: CDR1 MGHRA, CDR2 YSYEKL. This CDR3 is built from 17 residues. The CDR3 loop is CASSQDRGDLWGNTIYF. CDR3 nucleotide sequence: TGCGCCAGCAGCCAAGATAGGGGGGATCTCTGGGGAAACACCATATATTTT.

The chain is built from TRBV19 and TRBJ2-5, with 7 nucleotides matching TRBD2. Germline trimming cut 1 base from V and 0 bases from J; bases unmatched to any gene: 2. Germline CDR1 LNHDA, CDR2 SQIVND (reference sequence). This CDR3 region has 15 residues. This CDR3 is CASSIGGGDQETQYF. The CDR3 DNA reads as TGTGCCAGTAGTATAGGGGGGGGAGACCAAGAGACCCAGTACTTC.

This clonotype was seen a handful of times. V gene TRBV25-1 combines with J gene TRBJ1-2; D might be TRBD1 (5 bases). The V and J ends lost 5 bases and 2 bases respectively, with 15 bases between them. The CDR3 runs to 15 residues. Germline V gene data show CDR1 as MGHDK and CDR2 as SYGVNS. The CDR3 spells CASSSWGGKNYGYTF. Written as DNA, the CDR3 is TGTGCCAGCAGTTCATGGGGGGGGAAGAACTATGGCTACACCTTC.

Many counts were recorded for this clonotype. The CDR3 sequence is CASSPTGGSYGYTF. CDR3 DNA sequence: TGTGCCAGCTCACCGACAGGGGGCAGCTATGGCTACACCTTC. The chain combines TRBV18 with TRBJ1-2, with 10 nucleotides matching TRBD1. Trimming took 3 bases from V and 4 from J; bases not matched to a gene: 2. The CDR3 runs to 14 residues. Germline CDR1 is KGHSH and CDR2 is LQKENI.

This clonotype appeared a few times. This chain uses TRBV10-3 with TRBJ2-7; D may correspond to TRBD1 or TRBD2 (6 bases each). The V end was cut by 10 bases, the J end by 1 base, with 14 bases between. This CDR3 has 13 residues. Germline values: CDR1 ENHRY, CDR2 SYGVKD. The CDR3 sequence is CATAGTRSYEQYF. The CDR3, as DNA: TGTGCCACCGCGGGGACACGGTCCTACGAGCAGTACTTC.

This clonotype occurred many times. The genes are TRBV29-1 and TRBJ2-7; no firm D call. With 3 bases removed from V and 6 bases from J, the gap between germline ends came to 9 bases. The CDR3 sequence is 11 residues long. From germline, CDR1 is SQVTM and CDR2 ANQGSEA. The CDR3 bases are TGCAGCGTTGATGAAGTGGGCGAGCAGTACTTC. It specifies CSVDEVGEQYF.